The following is a T cell receptor beta chain sequence with its context. What it recognizes is unknown. This specimen comes from a study of OX40 agonist ivuxolimab in advanced cancers. Study overall: Clinicians treated patients with ivuxolimab, an agonistic anti-OX40 (CD134) antibody.

Sequencing used immunoSEQ multiplex PCR; TCRdb keeps in-frame clones, though not all of them. The sample has roughly 62,000 clones; roughly 88% are singletons. Per the germline V gene, CDR1 is PRHDT and CDR2 is FYEKMQ (reference sequence). Trimming pared 2 bases from V and 5 bases from J, leaving 12 bases between. The CDR3 is 14 residues long. At cycle 4 day 1, cycle 7 day 1, and baseline, blood was sampled. Study observations and caveats: Those patients achieving a partial response at 0.1-3.0 mg/kg showed among the lowest clonal expansion. Researchers did not determine the expanded peripheral T cells' antigen specificity.

The rearrangement uses TRBV13 and TRBJ2-5; D possibly corresponds to TRBD1 (7 bases). This specimen was CD4+ or CD8+ T cells sorted from blood, taken in a trial of the OX40 agonist ivuxolimab. This receptor was obtained from an adult with an advanced solid tumor such as melanoma, head and neck, liver or kidney cancer. The CDR3 loop reads CASSLPGGTETQYF. CDR3 bases: TGTGCCAGCAGCTTACCAGGGGGGACGGAGACCCAGTACTTC.